This TCR beta chain was sequenced for a study of cytomegalovirus exposure and HLA in healthy donors. The study's findings and limits: Prediction of most subjects' HLA-A and HLA-B alleles by TCR beta sequences was reportedly accurate. For most TCR sequences rarity was the rule, although some public TCRs occurred in many donors.

The J segment lost 1 base and the V segment lost 2 bases, leaving 7 bases of the junction unmatched. The CDR3 consists of 17 residues. Germline V gives CDR1 MGHDK, CDR2 SYGVNS. On this clone: Its specificity is unknown.

PCR used 60 Vbeta primers and 13 Jbeta primers. In the study's own analysis: About 10 million shared chains were among about 80 million unique TCR beta chains counted in a later analysis. The method was immunoSEQ multiplex PCR; TCRdb's version includes in-frame clones alone and lacks a portion of them. Clone size and V and J calls were adopted from that table, with D and trimming inferred from the DNA. The sample lists roughly 100,000 clones, 78% occurring once. This TCR came from a woman aged 60-75 years in good health and CMV-seronegative. The specimen sequenced was PBMCs. The chain has TRBV25-1 and TRBJ2-3; 9 bases are shared with TRBD1. CDR3 DNA sequence: TGTGCCAGCAGTGAAGGGACAGGGATTGCTGGCACAGATACGCAGTATTTT. This translates into CASSEGTGIAGTDTQYF.